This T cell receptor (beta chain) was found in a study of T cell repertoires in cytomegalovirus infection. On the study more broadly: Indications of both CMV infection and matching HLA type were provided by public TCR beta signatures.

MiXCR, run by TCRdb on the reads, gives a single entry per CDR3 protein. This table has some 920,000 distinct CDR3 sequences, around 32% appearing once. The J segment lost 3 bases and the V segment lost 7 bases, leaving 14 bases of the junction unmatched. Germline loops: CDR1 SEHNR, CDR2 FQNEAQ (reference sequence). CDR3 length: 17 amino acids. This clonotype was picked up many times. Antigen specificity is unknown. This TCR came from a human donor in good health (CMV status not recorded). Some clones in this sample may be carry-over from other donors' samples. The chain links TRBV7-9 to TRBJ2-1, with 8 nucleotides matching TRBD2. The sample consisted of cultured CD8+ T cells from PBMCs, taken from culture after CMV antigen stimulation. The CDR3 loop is CASTRGGLNPDYNEQFF. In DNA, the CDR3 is TGTGCCAGCACCCGGGGGGGGCTAAACCCGGACTACAATGAGCAGTTCTTC.